This is a list of T cell receptor beta chains from one sample in a study of cytomegalovirus exposure and HLA in healthy donors. Sequencing was performed with immunoSEQ multiplex PCR; in TCRdb, only in-frame clones are kept and a portion is missing. The repertoire includes 150,000 to 200,000 clones, roughly 85% of them detected once, and 16% sits in the top ten. The specimen was PBMCs. These TCRs come from a man aged 18 to 35 in good health and CMV-seropositive. The conserved cysteine and the conserved F or W are not part of the CDR3 here. A D gene is named only where the DNA matches it firmly. The size of a clone is reported for some rows only, either as once, few or many, or as a class for expanded clones.

>NA|TRBD2|15|TRBV29-1|TRBJ2-1
SAAATTKRGAYNEQF
>NA|TRBD2|14|TRBV2|TRBJ2-1
ASYSSGRLSYNEQF
>NA|TRBD1|13|TRBV9|TRBJ2-7
ASSVAGTGGNEQY
>NA|NA|12|TRBV6-5|TRBJ1-1
ASTRSQGGTEAF
>NA|TRBD2|16|TRBV5-1|TRBJ2-3
ASSYLGLAGGIADTQY
>NA|TRBD2|15|TRBV7-2|TRBJ2-3
ASSSATSGGPTDTQY
>NA|NA|9|TRBV7-9|TRBJ2-7
ASSLLYEQY
>once|TRBD2|13|TRBV12-5|TRBJ2-5
ASGVGTSPTETQY
>few|TRBD1|10|TRBV6-6|TRBJ2-7
ASTRQGDEQY
>NA|TRBD2|10|TRBV28|TRBJ2-5
ASAGEGETQY
>NA|NA|12|TRBV21-1|TRBJ1-2
ASSHAERAYGYT
>once|NA|10|TRBV29-1|TRBJ1-2
SVLGRDYGYT
>few|NA|12|TRBV6-5|TRBJ1-6
ASRPQGTHSPLH
>few|NA|11|TRBV27|TRBJ2-7
ASSRGIPYEQY
>NA|NA|11|TRBV6-5|TRBJ1-2
ASRQASVYGYT
>NA|NA|11|TRBV25-1|TRBJ2-2
ASMGGNTGELF
>once|TRBD2|13|TRBV9|TRBJ2-1
ASSVGGRGGNEQF
>NA|NA|13|TRBV11-2|TRBJ2-2
ASSLVAGNTGELF
>NA|TRBD1|13|TRBV5-1|TRBJ1-6
ASSRDSQGNSPLH
>NA|NA|11|TRBV4-2|TRBJ1-4
ASNQQGREKLF
>once|NA|12|TRBV2|TRBJ2-3
ASSDRTSTDTQY
>NA|TRBD2|16|TRBV7-9|TRBJ2-1
ASSLELRWLAANNEQF